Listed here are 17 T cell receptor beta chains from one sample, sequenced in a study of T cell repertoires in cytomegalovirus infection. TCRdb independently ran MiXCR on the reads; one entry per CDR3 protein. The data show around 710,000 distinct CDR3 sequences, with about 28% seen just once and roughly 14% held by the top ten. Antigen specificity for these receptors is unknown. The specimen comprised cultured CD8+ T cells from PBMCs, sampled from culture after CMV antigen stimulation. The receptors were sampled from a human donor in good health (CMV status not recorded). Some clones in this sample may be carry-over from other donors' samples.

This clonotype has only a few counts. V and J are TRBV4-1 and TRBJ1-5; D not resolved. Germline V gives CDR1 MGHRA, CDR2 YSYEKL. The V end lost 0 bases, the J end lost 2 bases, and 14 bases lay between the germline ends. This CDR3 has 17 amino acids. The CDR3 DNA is TGCGCCAGCAGCCAAGAAGGAGCCATCGTGGGCAATCAGCCCCAGCATTTT. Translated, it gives CASSQEGAIVGNQPQHF.

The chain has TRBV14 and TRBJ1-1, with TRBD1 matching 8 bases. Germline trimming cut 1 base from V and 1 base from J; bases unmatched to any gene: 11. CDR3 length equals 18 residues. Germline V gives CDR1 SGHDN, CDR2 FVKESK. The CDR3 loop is CASSQGTGTTYKNTEAFF. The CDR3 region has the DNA TGTGCCAGCAGCCAAGGGACAGGGACGACGTACAAGAACACTGAAGCTTTCTTT.

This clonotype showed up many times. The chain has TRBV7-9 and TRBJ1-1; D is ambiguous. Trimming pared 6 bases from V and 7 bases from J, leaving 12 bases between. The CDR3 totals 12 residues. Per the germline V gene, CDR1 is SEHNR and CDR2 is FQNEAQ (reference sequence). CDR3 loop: CASSFDRVEAFF. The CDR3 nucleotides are TGTGCCAGCAGTTTCGATCGGGTTGAAGCTTTCTTT. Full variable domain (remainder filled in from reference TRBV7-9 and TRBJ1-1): DTGVSQNPRHKITKRGQNVTFRCDPISEHNRLYWYRQTLGQGPEFLTYFQNEAQLEKSRLLSDRFSAERPKGSFSTLEIQRTEQGDSAMYLCASSFDRVEAFFGQGTRLTVV.

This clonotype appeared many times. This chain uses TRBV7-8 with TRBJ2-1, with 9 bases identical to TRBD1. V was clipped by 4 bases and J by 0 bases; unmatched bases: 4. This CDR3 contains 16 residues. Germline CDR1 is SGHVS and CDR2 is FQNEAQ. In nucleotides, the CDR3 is TGTGCCAGCAGCTGGACAGGGGCTGGCTCCTACAATGAGCAGTTCTTC. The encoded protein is CASSWTGAGSYNEQFF.

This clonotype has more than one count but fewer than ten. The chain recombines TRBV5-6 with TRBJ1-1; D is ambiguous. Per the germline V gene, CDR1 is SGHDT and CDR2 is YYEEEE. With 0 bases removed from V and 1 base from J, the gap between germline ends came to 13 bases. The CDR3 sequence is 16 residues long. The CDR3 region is CASSLAYEGPNTEAFF. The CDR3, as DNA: TGTGCCAGCAGCTTGGCCTACGAAGGTCCGAACACTGAAGCTTTCTTT.

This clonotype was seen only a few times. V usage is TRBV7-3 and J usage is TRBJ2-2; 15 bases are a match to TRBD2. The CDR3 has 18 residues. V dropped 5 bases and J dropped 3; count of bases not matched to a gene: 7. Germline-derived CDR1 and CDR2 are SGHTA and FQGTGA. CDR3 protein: CASSPRTSGGAHTGELFF. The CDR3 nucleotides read TGTGCCAGCAGCCCAAGGACTAGCGGGGGGGCCCACACCGGGGAGCTGTTTTTT.

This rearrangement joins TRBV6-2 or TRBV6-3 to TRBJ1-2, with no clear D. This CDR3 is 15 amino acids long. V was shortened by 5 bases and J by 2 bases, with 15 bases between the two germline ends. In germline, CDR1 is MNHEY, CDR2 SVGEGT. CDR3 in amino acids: CASSPRGWKNYGYTF. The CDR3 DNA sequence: TGTGCCAGCAGTCCTCGTGGGTGGAAGAACTATGGCTACACCTTC.

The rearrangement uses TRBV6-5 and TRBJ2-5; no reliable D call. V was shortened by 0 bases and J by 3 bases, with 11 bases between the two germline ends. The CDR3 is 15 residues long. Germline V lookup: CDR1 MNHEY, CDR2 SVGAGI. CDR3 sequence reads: CASSYSPDGEETQYF. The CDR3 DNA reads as TGTGCCAGCAGTTACTCACCGGACGGCGAAGAGACCCAGTACTTC.

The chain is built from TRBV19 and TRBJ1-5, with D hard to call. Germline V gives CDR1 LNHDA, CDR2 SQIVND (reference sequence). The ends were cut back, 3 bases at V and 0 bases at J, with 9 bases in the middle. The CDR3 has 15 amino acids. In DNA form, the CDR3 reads TGTGCCAGTAGTATGTCGCAGATTAGCAATCAGCCCCAGCATTTT. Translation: CASSMSQISNQPQHF.

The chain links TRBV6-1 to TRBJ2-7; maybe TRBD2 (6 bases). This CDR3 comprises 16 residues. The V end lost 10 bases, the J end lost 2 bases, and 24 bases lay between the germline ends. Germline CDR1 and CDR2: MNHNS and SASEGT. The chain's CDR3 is CAIPSSGGASAYEQYF. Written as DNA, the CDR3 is TGTGCCATTCCATCCAGTGGAGGGGCGAGCGCCTACGAGCAGTACTTC.

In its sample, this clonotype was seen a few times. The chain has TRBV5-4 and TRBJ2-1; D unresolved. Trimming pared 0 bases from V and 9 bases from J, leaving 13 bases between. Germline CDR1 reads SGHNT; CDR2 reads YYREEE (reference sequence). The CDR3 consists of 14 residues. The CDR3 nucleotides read TGTGCCAGCAGCTTGGATGGCTATCCCTTTGAGCAGTTCTTC. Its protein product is CASSLDGYPFEQFF.

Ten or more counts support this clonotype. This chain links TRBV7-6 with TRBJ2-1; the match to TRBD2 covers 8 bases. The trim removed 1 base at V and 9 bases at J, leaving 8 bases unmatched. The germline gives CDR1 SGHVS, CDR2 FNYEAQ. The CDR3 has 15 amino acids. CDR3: CASSLVSGGGFEQFF. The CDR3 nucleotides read TGTGCCAGCAGCTTAGTGAGCGGGGGCGGGTTTGAGCAGTTCTTC.

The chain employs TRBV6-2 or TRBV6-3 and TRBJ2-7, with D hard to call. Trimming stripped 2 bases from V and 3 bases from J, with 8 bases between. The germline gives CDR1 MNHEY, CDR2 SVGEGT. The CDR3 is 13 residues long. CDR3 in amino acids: CASSYSADYEQYV. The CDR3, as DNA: TGTGCCAGCAGTTACAGCGCAGACTACGAGCAGTACGTC.

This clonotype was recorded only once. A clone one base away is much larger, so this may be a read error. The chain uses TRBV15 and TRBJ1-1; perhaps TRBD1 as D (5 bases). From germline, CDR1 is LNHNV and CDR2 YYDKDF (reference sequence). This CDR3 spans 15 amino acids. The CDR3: CTTSSYGAPGAEAFF. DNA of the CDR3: TGTACCACCAGCAGCTACGGAGCCCCGGGGGCTGAAGCTTTCTTT. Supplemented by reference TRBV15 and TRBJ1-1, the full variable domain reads DAMVIQNPRYQVTQFGKPVTLSCSQTLNHNVMYWYQQKSSQAPKLLFHYYDKDFNNEADTPDNFQSRRPNTSFCFLDIRSPGLGDTAMYLCTTSSYGAPGAEAFFGQGTRLTVV.

The CDR3, as DNA: TGCGCCAGCAGCCCCATGGACAGGGAGACCCAGTACTTC. It specifies CASSPMDRETQYF. This chain connects TRBV4-1 to TRBJ2-5; 7 bases fit TRBD1. The CDR3 has 13 residues. V was pared by 4 bases and J by 5 bases, with 4 bases of the junction left unmatched. From germline, CDR1 is MGHRA and CDR2 YSYEKL.

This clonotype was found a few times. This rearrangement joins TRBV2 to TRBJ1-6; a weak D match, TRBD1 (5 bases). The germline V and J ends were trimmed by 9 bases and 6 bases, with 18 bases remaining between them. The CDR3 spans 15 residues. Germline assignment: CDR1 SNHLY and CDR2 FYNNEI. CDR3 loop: CASEVGADGNSPLHF. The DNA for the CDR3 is TGTGCCAGTGAGGTCGGGGCGGACGGTAATTCACCCCTCCACTTT.

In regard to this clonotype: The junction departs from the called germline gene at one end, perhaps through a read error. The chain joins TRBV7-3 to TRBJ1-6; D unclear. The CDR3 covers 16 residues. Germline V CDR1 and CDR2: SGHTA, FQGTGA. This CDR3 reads CAISLKRAGFDSPLHF. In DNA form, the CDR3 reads TGTGCCATCAGCCTGAAAAGGGCAGGTTTTGATTCACCCCTCCACTTT.